Listed here are 5 T cell receptor beta chains from one sample, sequenced in a study of OX40 agonist ivuxolimab in advanced cancers. Clones were sequenced by immunoSEQ multiplex PCR, and TCRdb holds only the in-frame ones, with some missing. The sample yields about 98,000 clones, 70% to 90% seen once. Here the sequenced sample was CD4+ or CD8+ T cells sorted from blood, taken in a trial of the OX40 agonist ivuxolimab. The receptor set was obtained from an adult with an advanced solid tumor such as melanoma, head and neck, liver or kidney cancer.

The rearrangement uses TRBV18 and TRBJ1-1; a possible D gene is TRBD1 (5 bases). V shed 3 bases and J shed 3 bases, with 11 bases lying between them. Germline V gene lookup returns CDR1 KGHSH and CDR2 LQKENI. This CDR3 spans 14 amino acids. CDR3 sequence reads: CASSPRVVDTEAFF. In DNA form, the CDR3 reads TGTGCCAGCTCACCCAGGGTCGTCGACACTGAAGCTTTCTTT.

This chain links TRBV2 with TRBJ2-1, with 8 bases identical to TRBD2. The V segment lost 4 bases and the J segment 1 base; nucleotides outside the gene matches: 6. There are 16 residues in the CDR3. Germline-derived CDR1 and CDR2 are SNHLY and FYNNEI. CDR3 amino acids: CASSGSSGRSYNEQFF. CDR3 in DNA: TGTGCCAGCAGTGGTTCGAGCGGGAGATCCTACAATGAGCAGTTCTTC. The full variable domain, its missing parts supplied by reference TRBV2 and TRBJ2-1, is EPEVTQTPSHQVTQMGQEVILRCVPISNHLYFYWYRQILGQKVEFLVSFYNNEISEKSEIFDDQFSVERPDGSNFTLKIRSTKLEDSAMYFCASSGSSGRSYNEQFFGPGTRLTVL.

This clone appeared once. The chain combines TRBV7-2 with TRBJ2-1; TRBD2 is a possible D gene (5 bases). CDR1 and CDR2 (germline): SGHTA, FQGNSA. This CDR3 has 13 residues. V gave up 6 bases and J gave up 9 bases, with 15 bases separating them. The CDR3 protein is CASSVWRVSEQFF. The CDR3 nucleotides are TGTGCCAGCAGTGTTTGGCGGGTCAGTGAGCAGTTCTTC.

The chain employs TRBV7-2 and TRBJ2-5, with 10 positions matching TRBD2. The V gene end was trimmed by 3 bases and the J gene end by 1 base; junction bases not matched to a gene: 5. Germline-derived CDR1 and CDR2 are SGHTA and FQGNSA. The CDR3 runs 16 residues. As DNA, the CDR3 is TGTGCCAGCAGCTTGGTGTTAGCGGGGGGCCAAGAGACCCAGTACTTC. This sequence encodes CASSLVLAGGQETQYF.

The rearrangement links TRBV5-1 to TRBJ1-3, with D unresolved. V was shortened by 0 bases and J by 0 bases, with 7 bases between the two germline ends. The CDR3 is 15 amino acids. The germline gives CDR1 SGHRS, CDR2 YFSETQ. The CDR3 loop reads CASSLENTSGNTIYF. The CDR3 DNA sequence: TGCGCCAGCAGCTTGGAGAATACCTCTGGAAACACCATATATTTT. The entire variable domain, with the rest obtained from reference TRBV5-1 and TRBJ1-3, is as follows: KAGVTQTPRYLIKTRGQQVTLSCSPISGHRSVSWYQQTPGQGLQFLFEYFSETQRNKGNFPGRFSGRQFSNSRSEMNVSTLELGDSALYLCASSLENTSGNTIYFGEGSWLTVV.